This T cell receptor (beta chain) was sequenced during a study of OX40 agonist ivuxolimab in advanced cancers. Looking at the study overall: Two patients with cutaneous melanoma and one with hepatocellular carcinoma, three in total, showed partial responses. General study points: On average, CD8+ T cells had more expanded clones than CD4+. Patients who responded partially at 0.1-3.0 mg/kg showed clonal expansion ranking among the lowest. In the 0.1 to 3.0 mg/kg range, CD4+ and CD8+ blood T cells had expanded clonally by week 6.

CDR3 length equals 16 residues. From germline, CDR1 is SGHDN and CDR2 FVKESK. The V gene lost 3 bases and the J gene lost 4 bases, with 17 bases spanning the gap. Regarding this clone: Its antigen remains unidentified.

The method was immunoSEQ multiplex PCR; TCRdb's version includes in-frame clones alone and lacks a portion of them. The sample lists tens of thousands of clones; nearly 95% were seen once. The chain uses TRBV14 and TRBJ2-3; possibly TRBD2 for D (5 bases). Here the sequenced sample was CD4+ or CD8+ T cells sorted from blood, taken in a trial of the OX40 agonist ivuxolimab. The sequence was collected from an adult with an advanced solid tumor such as melanoma, head and neck, liver or kidney cancer. The CDR3 DNA reads as TGTGCCAGCAGCCACGTACTAGTCGCCACCCCAGATACGCAGTATTTT. Translating it yields CASSHVLVATPDTQYF.